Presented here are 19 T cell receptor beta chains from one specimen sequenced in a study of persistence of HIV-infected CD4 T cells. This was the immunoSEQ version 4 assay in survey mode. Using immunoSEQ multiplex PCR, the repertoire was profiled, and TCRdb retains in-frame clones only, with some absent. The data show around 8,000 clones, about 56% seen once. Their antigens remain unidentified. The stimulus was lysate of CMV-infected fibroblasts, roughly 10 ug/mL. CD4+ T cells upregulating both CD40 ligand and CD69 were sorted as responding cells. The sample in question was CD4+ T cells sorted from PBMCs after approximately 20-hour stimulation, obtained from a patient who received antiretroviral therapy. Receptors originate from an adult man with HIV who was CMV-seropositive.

The CDR3 loop reads CASSYRTSGMYNEQFF. The CDR3 coding sequence is TGCGCCAGCAGCTATAGGACTAGCGGAATGTACAATGAGCAGTTCTTC. This chain uses TRBV5-1 with TRBJ2-1; the match to TRBD2 covers 10 bases. This CDR3 comprises 16 residues. The trim removed 3 bases at V and 4 bases at J, leaving 7 bases unmatched. Germline CDR1 SGHRS, CDR2 YFSETQ.

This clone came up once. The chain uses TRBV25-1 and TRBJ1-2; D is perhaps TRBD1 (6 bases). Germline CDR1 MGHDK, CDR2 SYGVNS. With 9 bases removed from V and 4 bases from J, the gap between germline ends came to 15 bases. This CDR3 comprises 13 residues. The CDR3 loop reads CASRRDTTYGYTF. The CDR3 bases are TGTGCCAGTCGAAGGGACACCACCTATGGCTACACCTTC.

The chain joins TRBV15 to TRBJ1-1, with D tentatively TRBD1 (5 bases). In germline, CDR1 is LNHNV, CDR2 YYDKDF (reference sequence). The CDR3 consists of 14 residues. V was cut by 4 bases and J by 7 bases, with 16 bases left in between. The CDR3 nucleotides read TGTGCCACCAGCACCGGGGCCGATTCAGGTGAAGCTTTCTTT. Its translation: CATSTGADSGEAFF.

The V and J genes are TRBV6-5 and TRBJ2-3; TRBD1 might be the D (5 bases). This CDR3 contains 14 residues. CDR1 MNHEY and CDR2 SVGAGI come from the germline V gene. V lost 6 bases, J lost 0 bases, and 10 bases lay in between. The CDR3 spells CASSDSVSTDTQYF. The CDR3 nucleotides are TGTGCCAGCAGCGACAGCGTGAGCACAGATACGCAGTATTTT.

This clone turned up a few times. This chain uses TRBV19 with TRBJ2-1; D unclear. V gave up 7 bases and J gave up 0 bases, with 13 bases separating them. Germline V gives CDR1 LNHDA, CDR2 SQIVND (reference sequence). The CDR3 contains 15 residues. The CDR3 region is CASKIAYGSYNEQFF. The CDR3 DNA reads TGTGCCAGTAAAATCGCGTACGGCTCCTACAATGAGCAGTTCTTC.

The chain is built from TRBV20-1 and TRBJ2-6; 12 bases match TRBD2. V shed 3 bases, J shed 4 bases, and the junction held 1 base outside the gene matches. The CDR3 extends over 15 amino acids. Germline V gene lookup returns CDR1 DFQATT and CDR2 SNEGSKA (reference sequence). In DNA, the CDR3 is TGCAGTGCTAGTGGACTAGCGGGAGGGGCCAACGTCCTGACTTTC. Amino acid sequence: CSASGLAGGANVLTF.

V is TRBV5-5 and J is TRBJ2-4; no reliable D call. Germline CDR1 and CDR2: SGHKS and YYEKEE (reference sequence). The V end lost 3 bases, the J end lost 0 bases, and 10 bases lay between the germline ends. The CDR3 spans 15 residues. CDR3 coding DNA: TGTGCCAGCAGCTCCCAAATTCTAGCCAAAAACATTCAGTACTTC. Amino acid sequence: CASSSQILAKNIQYF.

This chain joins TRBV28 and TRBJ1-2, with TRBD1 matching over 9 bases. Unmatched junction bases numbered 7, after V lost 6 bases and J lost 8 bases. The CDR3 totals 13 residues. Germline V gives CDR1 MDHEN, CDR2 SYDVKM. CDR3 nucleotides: TGTGCCAGCAGATACAGGGGGCCTAAGGGCTACACCTTC. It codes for CASRYRGPKGYTF.

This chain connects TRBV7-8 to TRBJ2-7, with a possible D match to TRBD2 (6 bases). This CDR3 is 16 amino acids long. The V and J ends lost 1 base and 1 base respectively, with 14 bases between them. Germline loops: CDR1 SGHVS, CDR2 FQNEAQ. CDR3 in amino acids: CASSLGVGRVSYEQYF. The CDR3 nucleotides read TGTGCCAGCAGCTTAGGGGTCGGGAGAGTATCCTACGAGCAGTACTTC.

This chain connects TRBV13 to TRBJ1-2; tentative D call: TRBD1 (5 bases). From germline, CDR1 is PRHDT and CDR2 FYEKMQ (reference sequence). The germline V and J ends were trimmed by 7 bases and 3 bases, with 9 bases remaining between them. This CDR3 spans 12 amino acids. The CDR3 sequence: CASTRGDYGYTF. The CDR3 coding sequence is TGTGCCAGCACGCGGGGGGACTATGGCTACACCTTC.

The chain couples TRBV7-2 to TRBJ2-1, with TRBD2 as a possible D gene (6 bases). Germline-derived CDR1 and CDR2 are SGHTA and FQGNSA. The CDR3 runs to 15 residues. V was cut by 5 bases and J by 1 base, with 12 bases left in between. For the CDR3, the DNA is TGTGCCAGCAGCCCATTGGGGAGGTCCTACAATGAGCAGTTCTTC. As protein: CASSPLGRSYNEQFF.

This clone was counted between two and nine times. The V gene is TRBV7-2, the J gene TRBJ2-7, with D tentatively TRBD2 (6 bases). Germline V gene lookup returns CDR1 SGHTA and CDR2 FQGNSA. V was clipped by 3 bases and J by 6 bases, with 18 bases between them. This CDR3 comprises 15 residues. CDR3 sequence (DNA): TGTGCCAGCAGCTTTTCCGCGCTCTTTAGCGGCGAGCAGTACTTC. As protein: CASSFSALFSGEQYF.

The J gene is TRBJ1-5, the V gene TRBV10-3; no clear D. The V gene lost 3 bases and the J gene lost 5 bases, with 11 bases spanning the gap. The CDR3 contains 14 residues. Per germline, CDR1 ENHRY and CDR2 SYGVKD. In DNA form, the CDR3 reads TGTGCCATCAGTGAAACGACTATTTATCAGCCCCAGCATTTT. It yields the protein CAISETTIYQPQHF.

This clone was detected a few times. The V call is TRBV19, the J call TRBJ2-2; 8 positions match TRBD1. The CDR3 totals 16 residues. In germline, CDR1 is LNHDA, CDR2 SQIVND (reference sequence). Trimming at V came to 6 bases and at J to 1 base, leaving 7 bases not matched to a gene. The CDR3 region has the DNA TGTGCCAGTAGCAGGGGGCGAGCGGAGAACACCGGGGAGCTGTTTTTT. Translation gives CASSRGRAENTGELFF.

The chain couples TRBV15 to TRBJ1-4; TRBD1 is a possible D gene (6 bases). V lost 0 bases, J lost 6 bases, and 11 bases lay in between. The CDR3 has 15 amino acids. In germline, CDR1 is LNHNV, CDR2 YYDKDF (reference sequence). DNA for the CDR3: TGTGCCACCAGCAGAGATGCAGGGGAGGATGAAAAACTGTTTTTT. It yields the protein CATSRDAGEDEKLFF.

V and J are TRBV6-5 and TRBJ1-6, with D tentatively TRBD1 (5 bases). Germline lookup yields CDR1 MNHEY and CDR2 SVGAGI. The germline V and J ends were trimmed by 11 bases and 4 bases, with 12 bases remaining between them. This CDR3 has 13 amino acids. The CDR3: CAVSRDYNSPLHF. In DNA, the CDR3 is TGTGCCGTCAGCAGGGATTATAATTCACCCCTCCACTTT.

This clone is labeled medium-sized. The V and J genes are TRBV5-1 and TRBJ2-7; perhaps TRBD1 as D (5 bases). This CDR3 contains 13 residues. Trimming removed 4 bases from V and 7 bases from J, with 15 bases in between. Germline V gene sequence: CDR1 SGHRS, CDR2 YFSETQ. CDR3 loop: CASSVDNAREQYF. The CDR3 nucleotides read TGCGCCAGCAGCGTGGACAATGCCCGGGAGCAGTACTTC.

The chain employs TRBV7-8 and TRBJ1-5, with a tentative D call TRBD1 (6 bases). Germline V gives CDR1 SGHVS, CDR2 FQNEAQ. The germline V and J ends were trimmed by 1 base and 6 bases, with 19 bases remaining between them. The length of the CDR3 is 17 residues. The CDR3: CASSLEGGQGSRQPQHF. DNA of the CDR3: TGTGCCAGCAGCTTAGAAGGGGGGCAGGGGAGCCGTCAGCCCCAGCATTTT.

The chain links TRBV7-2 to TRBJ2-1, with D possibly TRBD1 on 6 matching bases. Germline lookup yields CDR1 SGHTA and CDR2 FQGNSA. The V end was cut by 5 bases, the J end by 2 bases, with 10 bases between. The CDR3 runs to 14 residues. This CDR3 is CASSGRGPYNEQFF. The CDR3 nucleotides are TGTGCCAGCAGCGGCAGGGGACCCTACAATGAGCAGTTCTTC.